These 24 T cell receptor beta chains came from one sample sequenced in a study of blood T cell repertoires in COVID-19 (dated by TCRdb to 2018 to 2021). The library was made by the immunoSEQ multiplex PCR assay. The table was pulled from immuneACCESS by TCRdb, which kept in-frame rearrangements only. Such tables lose some clones; where checked, under half of the loss comes from unresolved V genes, and the rest has no known cause. This sample has roughly 260,000 clones in its table, and 91% of those were observed once. In total, the top ten clones hold about 2.5% of the sample. The sample comprised peripheral blood. These TCRs come from a person in their late teens or twenties with COVID-19, enrolled during active disease.

The chain recombines TRBV12-3 or TRBV12-4 with TRBJ2-1; weak D call: TRBD2 (5 bases). V lost 7 bases and J 8 bases, leaving 9 bases between the germline ends. The CDR3 sequence is 11 residues long. The CDR3 DNA reads as TGTGCCAGCACCCTACTAGATGAGCAGTTCTTC. It is translated as CASTLLDEQFF.

The chain is built from TRBV7-2 and TRBJ1-5; D not certain. Germline CDR1 and CDR2: SGHTA and FQGNSA. The CDR3 covers 12 residues. V shed 5 bases and J shed 3 bases, with 5 bases lying between them. DNA for the CDR3: TGTGCCAGCAGCCCGTACAATCAGCCCCAGCATTTT. Amino acid sequence: CASSPYNQPQHF.

V gene TRBV9 combines with J gene TRBJ2-3; no clear D gene. Germline-derived CDR1 and CDR2 are SGDLS and YYNGEE. Trimming cost V 1 base and J 0 bases, with 12 bases left between them. This CDR3 has 16 amino acids. CDR3 sequence: CASSVSPMLSTDTQYF. The CDR3 nucleotides read TGTGCCAGCAGCGTAAGCCCCATGCTTAGCACAGATACGCAGTATTTT.

CDR3 residues: CASSEGQGPVKNIQYF. CDR3 nucleotide sequence: TGTGCCAGCAGTGAAGGGCAGGGGCCGGTCAAAAACATTCAGTACTTC. The chain recombines TRBV6-1 with TRBJ2-4; D is possibly TRBD1 (6 bases). In germline, CDR1 is MNHNS, CDR2 SASEGT. Trimming stripped 1 base from V and 3 bases from J, with 13 bases between. The CDR3 contains 16 residues.

This clone has just a few counts. The V call is TRBV11-2, the J call TRBJ2-5; tentatively, D is TRBD2 (5 bases). Trimming shortened V by 5 bases and J by 4 bases, and 8 bases separated the two germline ends. The length of the CDR3 is 12 residues. Germline V gives CDR1 SGHAT, CDR2 FQNNGV. CDR3 DNA: TGTGCCAGCAGCATCGGAGGAGAGACCCAGTACTTC. The encoded protein is CASSIGGETQYF.

This clone came up once. The genes are TRBV6-1 and TRBJ2-7, with D maybe TRBD2 (5 bases). This CDR3 is 14 amino acids long. Germline V CDR1 and CDR2: MNHNS, SASEGT. V lost 0 bases to trimming and J lost 0 bases, with 6 bases between them. CDR3 coding DNA: TGTGCCAGCAGTGAAGCGGGGAGCTCCTACGAGCAGTACTTC. Translating it yields CASSEAGSSYEQYF.

The chain recombines TRBV6-5 with TRBJ2-7; perhaps TRBD2 as D (6 bases). Germline V CDR1 and CDR2: MNHEY, SVGAGI. The CDR3 is 15 residues long. Trimming shortened V by 8 bases and J by 3 bases, and 20 bases separated the two germline ends. The CDR3 is CASGEAFEGSYEQYF. As DNA, the CDR3 is TGTGCCAGCGGGGAGGCTTTCGAAGGAAGCTACGAGCAGTACTTC.

The rearrangement links TRBV7-2 to TRBJ2-7; 8 nucleotides agree with TRBD1. This CDR3 spans 15 amino acids. J was trimmed by 0 bases and V by 3 bases; bases with no gene match: 4. From germline, CDR1 is SGHTA and CDR2 FQGNSA. For the CDR3, the DNA is TGTGCCAGCAGCTTCGTCACAGGGGGCTCCTACGAGCAGTACTTC. Translation: CASSFVTGGSYEQYF.

V and J are TRBV10-1 and TRBJ2-1, with 7 bases lining up with TRBD1. J was trimmed by 8 bases and V by 4 bases; bases with no gene match: 11. This CDR3 has 15 amino acids. Germline V lookup: CDR1 WNHNN, CDR2 SYGVQD (reference sequence). CDR3 loop: CASSGRDRGGDEQFF. The CDR3, as DNA: TGCGCCAGCAGTGGCCGGGACAGAGGGGGAGATGAGCAGTTCTTC.

Comment on this clone: This could be a read error, since a much larger clone is one nucleotide away. Other DNA sequences in the same sample also yield this CDR3. V is TRBV11-2 and J is TRBJ1-3; possible D gene TRBD1, 6 bases. The CDR3 has 14 amino acids. Germline values: CDR1 SGHAT, CDR2 FQNNGV. V shed 1 base and J shed 4 bases, with 8 bases lying between them. The DNA of the CDR3 is TGTGCCAGCAGCTTAGCAGGGGCCGGAAACACCATATATTTT. Translation gives CASSLAGAGNTIYF.

This chain connects TRBV4-1 to TRBJ1-2; no clear D gene. Trimming removed 1 base from V and 2 bases from J, with 5 bases in between. This CDR3 contains 13 residues. Germline V gene data show CDR1 as MGHRA and CDR2 as YSYEKL. This CDR3 is CASSQGENYGYTF. The CDR3 DNA reads TGCGCCAGCAGCCAAGGTGAGAACTATGGCTACACCTTC.

The chain recombines TRBV28 with TRBJ1-2; possibly TRBD1 for D (6 bases). From germline, CDR1 is MDHEN and CDR2 SYDVKM. The V end was cut by 6 bases, the J end by 5 bases, with 25 bases between. The CDR3 totals 17 residues. The CDR3 DNA follows: TGTGCCAGCAGCCCGCGTGGGGGGGCGCCCACTCGGTATGGCTACACCTTC. Translating gives CASSPRGGAPTRYGYTF.

The rearrangement joins TRBV16 to TRBJ1-2; TRBD1 matches at 8 bases. Trimming at V came to 6 bases and at J to 4 bases, leaving 7 bases not matched to a gene. The CDR3 has 14 residues. Germline V CDR1 and CDR2: KGHSY, FQNENV. The DNA for the CDR3 is TGTGCCAGCAGACGAACAGGGGGTTCCTATGGCTACACCTTC. This translates into CASRRTGGSYGYTF. The full variable domain, rest sourced from reference TRBV16 and TRBJ1-2, is GEEVAQTPKHLVRGEGQKAKLYCAPIKGHSYVFWYQQVLKNEFKFLISFQNENVFDETGMPKERFSAKCLPNSPCSLEIQATKLEDSAVYFCASRRTGGSYGYTFGSGTRLTVV.

The chain links TRBV29-1 to TRBJ1-1; D gene unclear. CDR1 is SQVTM, CDR2 ANQGSEA, per germline. The CDR3 sequence is 12 residues long. Trimming took 0 bases from V and 6 from J, leaving 8 bases between them. The CDR3 spells CSVEDEVAEAFF. The CDR3 DNA is TGCAGCGTTGAAGATGAGGTCGCTGAAGCTTTCTTT.

The chain couples TRBV4-3 to TRBJ2-2, with 7 bases lining up with TRBD2. CDR3 length equals 17 residues. The germline gives CDR1 LGHNA, CDR2 YSLEER. Trimming cost V 2 bases and J 0 bases; bases outside gene matches: 6. The CDR3 spells CASSQRGDLANTGELFF. CDR3 bases: TGCGCCAGCAGCCAACGGGGGGACCTAGCGAACACCGGGGAGCTGTTTTTT.

Notes on this clone: The junction departs from the called germline gene at one end, perhaps through a read error. V and J are TRBV6-5 and TRBJ1-2; D uncertain. From germline, CDR1 is MNHEY and CDR2 SVGAGI. This CDR3 is built from 14 residues. The CDR3 coding sequence is TGTGCCAGCAGTCCCTCGGCGGCTAACTATGGCTACGCCTTC. Protein sequence: CASSPSAANYGYAF.

This sequence joins TRBV4-2 and TRBJ1-2, with 11 bases matching TRBD1. The CDR3 is 16 amino acids. The germline V gene encodes CDR1 LGHNA and CDR2 YNFKEQ. Losses at the gene ends were 2 bases for V and 4 bases for J; bases not matched to a gene: 6. CDR3: CASSQPAGQGGYGYTF. The CDR3, as DNA: TGTGCCAGCAGCCAACCGGCGGGACAGGGGGGCTATGGCTACACCTTC.

The chain has TRBV3-1 (or the pseudogene TRBV3-2) and TRBJ2-2; 7 bases match TRBD1. Germline V gene sequence: CDR1 LGHDT, CDR2 YNNKEL (reference sequence). With 0 bases clipped from V and 6 bases from J, the junction kept 7 bases outside the gene matches. The CDR3 length is 16 residues. The chain's CDR3 is CASSQDWRQGPGELFF. The CDR3 bases are TGTGCCAGCAGCCAAGATTGGCGACAGGGACCCGGGGAGCTGTTTTTT.

As to this clone: At the DNA level, this CDR3 is encoded by other sequences in the same sample as well. This chain joins TRBV9 and TRBJ2-5, with D tentatively TRBD2 (6 bases). CDR3 length equals 14 residues. Trimming left V 1 base short and J 1 base short, with 8 bases between. Germline assignment: CDR1 SGDLS and CDR2 YYNGEE. The CDR3 here is CASSVYGGQETQYF. In DNA, the CDR3 is TGTGCCAGCAGCGTATACGGGGGCCAAGAGACCCAGTACTTC. Variable domain in full (rest from reference TRBV9 and TRBJ2-5): DSGVTQTPKHLITATGQRVTLRCSPRSGDLSVYWYQQSLDQGLQFLIQYYNGEERAKGNILERFSAQQFPDLHSELNLSSLELGDSALYFCASSVYGGQETQYFGPGTRLLVL.

In nucleotides, the CDR3 is TGTGCCAGCAGTCAGACTGGTAATGAAAAACTGTTTTTT. Amino acids: CASSQTGNEKLFF. The genes are TRBV12-3 or TRBV12-4 and TRBJ1-4, with unresolved D. The V end was cut by 5 bases, the J end by 4 bases, with 8 bases between. This CDR3 is 13 amino acids long.

The chain uses TRBV5-1 and TRBJ1-2, with D possibly matching TRBD1 (5 bases). CDR1 and CDR2 (germline): SGHRS, YFSETQ. Trimming pared 2 bases from V and 0 bases from J, leaving 20 bases between. CDR3 size: 18 residues. The CDR3: CASSFGPQGGGSNYGYTF. The CDR3 nucleotides read TGCGCCAGCAGCTTTGGACCCCAGGGAGGTGGTTCTAACTATGGCTACACCTTC.

This chain joins TRBV5-1 and TRBJ2-3, with D perhaps TRBD2 (6 bases). Looked up from germline, CDR1 is SGHRS and CDR2 is YFSETQ. The V end was cut by 4 bases, the J end by 9 bases, with 15 bases between. The CDR3 is 13 amino acids. The CDR3 sequence is CASSDTEGMTQYF. The CDR3 coding sequence is TGCGCCAGCAGCGACACGGAGGGAATGACGCAGTATTTT. The entire variable domain, with the rest obtained from reference TRBV5-1 and TRBJ2-3, is as follows: KAGVTQTPRYLIKTRGQQVTLSCSPISGHRSVSWYQQTPGQGLQFLFEYFSETQRNKGNFPGRFSGRQFSNSRSEMNVSTLELGDSALYLCASSDTEGMTQYFGPGTRLTVL.

This chain uses TRBV7-9 with TRBJ2-7, with D perhaps TRBD1 (6 bases). This CDR3 is 14 amino acids long. Germline CDR1 and CDR2: SEHNR and FQNEAQ (reference sequence). V lost 2 bases to trimming and J lost 6 bases, with 14 bases between them. The CDR3 reads CASSLNPGEIEQYF. CDR3 DNA: TGTGCCAGCAGCTTAAATCCAGGGGAAATCGAGCAGTACTTC.

V is TRBV5-4 and J is TRBJ1-1; D unresolved. This CDR3 comprises 15 residues. CDR1 is SGHNT and CDR2 is YYREEE in the germline V gene (reference sequence). Trimming shortened V by 3 bases and J by 0 bases, and 12 bases separated the two germline ends. As DNA, the CDR3 is TGTGCCAGCAGCTCAAGCGGACTGCTGAACACTGAAGCTTTCTTT. This translates into CASSSSGLLNTEAFF.